The 18 T cell receptor beta chains below come from one sample, sequenced in a study of blood T cell repertoires in COVID-19. Measured with immunoSEQ multiplex PCR; TCRdb has only the in-frame clones, and not every one. The sample includes 25,000 to 35,000 clones, over 75% of them seen just once. What was sequenced was peripheral blood. The origin of the receptors is a human donor in a cohort sampled during active COVID-19.

This chain uses TRBV7-3 with TRBJ2-1; 7 bases agree with TRBD2. The germline V gene encodes CDR1 SGHTA and CDR2 FQGTGA. Unmatched junction bases numbered 7, after V lost 2 bases and J lost 9 bases. The CDR3 loop spans 14 amino acids. For the CDR3, the DNA is TGTGCCAGCAGCTTAGAGCGGGGAAGAGGTGAGCAGTTCTTC. Protein sequence: CASSLERGRGEQFF.

With respect to this clone: One end of the junction is discordant with germline, which a read error may explain. This chain joins TRBV27 and TRBJ2-3; tentatively, D is TRBD1 (5 bases). This CDR3 has 14 residues. Germline V gene sequence: CDR1 MNHEY, CDR2 SMNVEV (reference sequence). DNA of the CDR3: TGTGCCAGCTTGAGGAATTGGGCTACAGGTACGCAGTATTTT. This encodes CASLRNWATGTQYF.

The rearrangement uses TRBV11-3 and TRBJ1-4; no firm D call. Per the germline V gene, CDR1 is SGHNT and CDR2 is YENEEA. V was trimmed by 1 base and J by 4 bases, leaving 13 bases between them. The CDR3 contains 16 residues. As DNA, the CDR3 is TGTGCCAGCAGCTTAGGGTTGACGGACTATAATGAAAAACTGTTTTTT. This encodes CASSLGLTDYNEKLFF.

This chain links TRBV11-2 with TRBJ2-1; tentative D call: TRBD2 (7 bases). The germline gives CDR1 SGHAT, CDR2 FQNNGV. V gave up 3 bases and J gave up 0 bases, with 21 bases separating them. The CDR3 runs to 19 residues. The DNA of the CDR3 is TGTGCCAGCAGCTTTCGGGCAGGGAGGGGGTGGAGCTCCTACAATGAGCAGTTCTTC. Encoded protein: CASSFRAGRGWSSYNEQFF.

This chain uses TRBV21-1 with TRBJ2-1; the DNA was not compared with TRBD2, the D call given in the table. TRBV21-1 is noted as a pseudogene. The CDR3 runs to 14 residues. DNA of the CDR3: TGTGCCAGCAGGTACGGGGGGGGTTACAATGAGCAGTTCTTC. Protein sequence: CASRYGGGYNEQFF.

The J gene is TRBJ1-3, the V gene TRBV10-2; 7 bases fit TRBD1. In germline, CDR1 is WSHSY, CDR2 SAAADI. This CDR3 has 13 residues. Trimming cost V 6 bases and J 8 bases; bases outside gene matches: 7. The CDR3 nucleotides are TGCGCCAGCAGGTCCGGGACAGAGGACACCATATATTTT. Protein: CASRSGTEDTIYF.

In DNA form, the CDR3 reads TGTGCCAGCTCCCCGACTGCAACTAATGAAAAACTGTTTTTT. Its translation: CASSPTATNEKLFF. The chain combines TRBV18 with TRBJ1-4; D unresolved. CDR1 and CDR2 (germline): KGHSH, LQKENI. CDR3 length: 14 residues. Trimming stripped 6 bases from V and 0 bases from J, with 8 bases between.

CDR3 sequence: CASRRTSSDTQYF. The CDR3 DNA reads as TGTGCCAGCAGGAGGACTAGCAGTGATACGCAGTATTTT. This chain links TRBV6-6 with TRBJ2-3, with 8 bases matching TRBD2. The CDR3 has 13 amino acids. Trimming removed 6 bases from V and 6 bases from J; junction bases left unmatched: 5. Germline CDR1 MNHNY, CDR2 SVGAGI (reference sequence).

A single count supports this clone. The rearrangement joins TRBV2 to TRBJ1-5; D unresolved. Germline CDR1 is SNHLY and CDR2 is FYNNEI. V dropped 6 bases and J dropped 0 bases, with 9 bases sitting between them. The CDR3 sequence is 14 residues long. The CDR3 DNA is TGTGCCAGCAGATACATTTATAGCAATCAGCCCCAGCATTTT. Residues: CASRYIYSNQPQHF.

This chain links TRBV11-1 with TRBJ1-2; a possible D gene is TRBD1 (6 bases). The length of the CDR3 is 13 residues. V dropped 3 bases and J dropped 3 bases, with 8 bases sitting between them. Germline V CDR1 and CDR2: SGHAT, FQDESV (reference sequence). CDR3 residues: CASSLTGDYGYTF. In DNA form, the CDR3 reads TGTGCCAGCAGCTTGACAGGCGACTATGGCTACACCTTC.

The chain uses TRBV13 and TRBJ2-2, with D uncertain. This CDR3 contains 14 residues. Germline V CDR1 and CDR2: PRHDT, FYEKMQ (reference sequence). V dropped 2 bases and J dropped 1 base, with 5 bases sitting between them. In DNA form, the CDR3 reads TGTGCCAGCAGCTTAAACAGGAACACCGGGGAGCTGTTTTTT. Protein product: CASSLNRNTGELFF. The whole variable domain, remainder taken from reference TRBV13 and TRBJ2-2, is AAGVIQSPRHLIKEKRETATLKCYPIPRHDTVYWYQQGPGQDPQFLISFYEKMQSDKGSIPDRFSAQQFSDYHSELNMSSLELGDSALYFCASSLNRNTGELFFGEGSRLTVL.

The CDR3 here is CASSVIPTGLNEQFF. The CDR3 nucleotides read TGTGCCAGCAGCGTAATCCCAACAGGGCTCAATGAGCAGTTCTTC. The chain has TRBV9 and TRBJ2-1, with D maybe TRBD1 (6 bases). The V and J ends lost 1 base and 6 bases respectively, with 14 bases between them. Germline V lookup: CDR1 SGDLS, CDR2 YYNGEE. This CDR3 has 15 amino acids.

This clone was seen once. The V call is TRBV11-1, the J call TRBJ2-7, with D possibly being TRBD1 (6 bases). Trimming cost V 5 bases and J 3 bases, with 17 bases left between them. CDR3 length: 15 amino acids. Germline values: CDR1 SGHAT, CDR2 FQDESV (reference sequence). The CDR3 region is CASSPNPDRFYEQYF. The CDR3 region has the DNA TGTGCCAGCAGCCCGAACCCGGACAGATTCTACGAGCAGTACTTC.

The rearrangement uses TRBV30 and TRBJ1-2; no reliable D call. The germline V and J ends were trimmed by 1 base and 8 bases, with 8 bases remaining between them. The CDR3 is 11 residues long. Germline V lookup: CDR1 GTSNPN, CDR2 SVGIG (reference sequence). CDR3 in amino acids: CAWSEGGGYTF. The CDR3 DNA follows: TGTGCCTGGAGTGAGGGAGGAGGCTACACCTTC.

The genes are TRBV18 and TRBJ1-3, with D perhaps TRBD1 (5 bases). The CDR3 is made up of 16 amino acids. The V and J ends lost 5 bases and 0 bases respectively, with 14 bases between them. CDR1 is KGHSH, CDR2 LQKENI, per germline. This CDR3 reads CASSFSTVFSGNTIYF. The CDR3 DNA reads TGTGCCAGCTCATTTTCGACAGTGTTCTCTGGAAACACCATATATTTT.

As DNA, the CDR3 is TGTGCCAGCAGCACACTAATACCTACAGGGAACACTGAAGCTTTCTTT. Translated: CASSTLIPTGNTEAFF. V gene TRBV25-1 combines with J gene TRBJ1-1; D perhaps matches TRBD1 (5 bases). CDR1 MGHDK and CDR2 SYGVNS come from the germline V gene. The V gene lost 6 bases and the J gene lost 1 base, with 18 bases spanning the gap. The CDR3 spans 16 residues.

This clone was seen more than once but under ten times. The rearrangement links TRBV2 to TRBJ1-3; D possibly corresponds to TRBD1 (6 bases). V lost 7 bases and J lost 0, with 10 bases in between. This CDR3 is built from 14 residues. CDR1 and CDR2 from the germline V gene are SNHLY and FYNNEI. CDR3 residues: CASKRTDSGNTIYF. The CDR3 DNA reads as TGTGCCAGCAAAAGGACAGACTCTGGAAACACCATATATTTT. Full variable domain (remainder filled in from reference TRBV2 and TRBJ1-3): EPEVTQTPSHQVTQMGQEVILRCVPISNHLYFYWYRQILGQKVEFLVSFYNNEISEKSEIFDDQFSVERPDGSNFTLKIRSTKLEDSAMYFCASKRTDSGNTIYFGEGSWLTVV.

CDR3 in amino acids: CGSGRDYNEQFF. Written as DNA, the CDR3 is TGTGGATCTGGTAGAGACTACAATGAGCAGTTCTTC. This chain links TRBV6-5 with TRBJ2-1; unclear D gene. This CDR3 has 12 amino acids. Germline lookup yields CDR1 MNHEY and CDR2 SVGAGI.